This T cell receptor (beta chain) was retrieved from a study of blood T cell repertoires in COVID-19. Study overall: T cells, B-cell-depleted T cells, or PBMCs provided the cDNA or gDNA that served as material.

This study enrolled people aged roughly 18 to 90 from 20 to 25 US geographic areas. In the authors' workflow: Amplification of reference gene primers was used by the study to estimate nucleated cell counts. The table came from immunoSEQ multiplex PCR; TCRdb's copy has only in-frame clones and leaves some out. That table supplies the V and J calls and clone size; D and trimming were determined from the DNA. The table has roughly 250,000 clones, about 87% seen once. J was trimmed by 6 bases and V by 6 bases; bases with no gene match: 13. The CDR3 runs to 16 residues. Germline loops: CDR1 ENHRY, CDR2 SYGVKD.

This sequence was found in a woman aged 30 to 39 with acute COVID-19. Sequenced: PBMCs or T cells enriched from blood (not recorded which). The gene calls are TRBV10-3 and TRBJ2-3, with 9 bases fitting TRBD2. CDR3 region: CAIRTGLAWNQDTQYF. In DNA, the CDR3 is TGTGCCATCAGGACGGGACTAGCCTGGAATCAGGATACGCAGTATTTT.